Listed below are T cell receptor beta chains from one sample, sequenced in a study of OX40 agonist ivuxolimab in advanced cancers. The assay was immunoSEQ multiplex PCR, and TCRdb's table has in-frame clones only and misses some. The sample has some 99,000 clones; about 80% are singletons. The sample in question was CD4+ or CD8+ T cells sorted from blood, obtained in a trial of the OX40 agonist ivuxolimab. Receptor source: an adult with an advanced solid tumor such as melanoma, head and neck, liver or kidney cancer. Each CDR3 is given with its conserved first and last residue. A D gene is named only where the DNA matches it firmly. Size tells how often a clone was seen (once, few, many) or the class of an expanded clone, and some rows leave it out.

CDR3aa: CASSLDGSPGYGYTF
CDR3nt: TGTGCCAGCAGCTTAGATGGGTCCCCCGGATATGGCTACACCTTC
abundance: .
j_gene: TRBJ1-2
len: 15
d_gene: .
v_gene: TRBV7-9

CDR3aa: CASSWGTGGIHEQYF
CDR3nt: TGCGCCAGCAGCTGGGGGACAGGGGGCATCCACGAGCAGTACTTC
abundance: .
j_gene: TRBJ2-7
len: 15
d_gene: TRBD1
v_gene: TRBV5-1

CDR3aa: CASRYGQFSNQPQHF
CDR3nt: TGTGCCAGCAGATATGGACAGTTTAGCAATCAGCCCCAGCATTTT
abundance: .
j_gene: TRBJ1-5
len: 15
d_gene: .
v_gene: TRBV27

CDR3aa: CSAGAGPYEQYF
CDR3nt: TGCAGCGCCGGGGCGGGCCCCTACGAGCAGTACTTC
abundance: .
j_gene: TRBJ2-7
len: 12
d_gene: .
v_gene: TRBV29-1

CDR3aa: CASSPAAGVNRGYTF
CDR3nt: TGTGCCAGCAGCCCCGCCGCGGGGGTGAATCGAGGCTACACCTTC
abundance: .
j_gene: TRBJ1-2
len: 15
d_gene: .
v_gene: TRBV7-2

CDR3aa: CASSPGRGLTRGALHF
CDR3nt: TGTGCCAGCTCACCCGGCCGGGGGTTAACCAGAGGGGCCCTCCACTTT
abundance: .
j_gene: TRBJ1-6
len: 16
d_gene: .
v_gene: TRBV18

CDR3aa: CASSYRSFIKF
CDR3nt: TGTGCCAGTAGTTACAGGAGCTTTATCAAGTTC
abundance: .
j_gene: TRBJ1-2
len: 11
d_gene: .
v_gene: TRBV19

CDR3aa: CASRADRGGQPQHF
CDR3nt: TGTGCCAGCAGAGCCGACAGGGGAGGTCAGCCCCAGCATTTT
abundance: .
j_gene: TRBJ1-5
len: 14
d_gene: TRBD1
v_gene: TRBV6-5

CDR3aa: CASSRLLHTDTQYF
CDR3nt: TGTGCCAGCAGTCGACTACTCCACACAGATACGCAGTATTTT
abundance: few
j_gene: TRBJ2-3
len: 14
d_gene: .
v_gene: TRBV6-1

CDR3aa: CASSRSGGAGGYTF
CDR3nt: TGTGCCAGCAGCCGTTCAGGGGGCGCAGGCGGCTACACCTTC
abundance: .
j_gene: TRBJ1-2
len: 14
d_gene: TRBD1
v_gene: TRBV7-2

CDR3aa: CASSLRGVAEAFF
CDR3nt: TGTGCCAGCAGCTTAAGGGGGGTTGCTGAAGCTTTCTTT
abundance: .
j_gene: TRBJ1-1
len: 13
d_gene: .
v_gene: TRBV11-1

CDR3aa: CASSFSGGQNIQYF
CDR3nt: TGTGCCAGCAGTTTTTCCGGGGGACAAAACATTCAGTACTTC
abundance: .
j_gene: TRBJ2-4
len: 14
d_gene: .
v_gene: TRBV28

CDR3aa: CASRHGTNPNTGELFF
CDR3nt: TGTGCCAGCAGGCACGGGACCAATCCTAACACCGGGGAGCTGTTTTTT
abundance: once
j_gene: TRBJ2-2
len: 16
d_gene: .
v_gene: TRBV7-8

CDR3aa: CASSLQGSGNTIYF
CDR3nt: TGTGCCAGCAGCCTACAGGGATCTGGAAACACCATATATTTT
abundance: once
j_gene: TRBJ1-3
len: 14
d_gene: .
v_gene: TRBV5-4

CDR3aa: CASSFNREQYF
CDR3nt: TGTGCCAGCAGCTTTAACCGCGAGCAGTACTTC
abundance: .
j_gene: TRBJ2-7
len: 11
d_gene: .
v_gene: TRBV5-4

CDR3aa: CASSPRAGRQDTQYF
CDR3nt: TGTGCCAGCAGCCCCCGGGCAGGGCGGCAAGATACGCAGTATTTT
abundance: .
j_gene: TRBJ2-3
len: 15
d_gene: .
v_gene: TRBV5-8

CDR3aa: CASSLVQGSGYGYTF
CDR3nt: TGCGCCAGCAGCTTGGTCCAGGGTAGTGGGTATGGCTACACCTTC
abundance: .
j_gene: TRBJ1-2
len: 15
d_gene: .
v_gene: TRBV5-1

CDR3aa: CASSQRRDRGYEQYF
CDR3nt: TGTGCCAGCAGCCAGCGCCGGGACAGGGGATATGAGCAGTACTTC
abundance: once
j_gene: TRBJ2-7
len: 15
d_gene: TRBD1
v_gene: TRBV7-9

CDR3aa: CASSRYGNQPQHF
CDR3nt: TGTGCCAGCAGCCGTTATGGCAATCAGCCCCAGCATTTT
abundance: .
j_gene: TRBJ1-5
len: 13
d_gene: .
v_gene: TRBV6-5

CDR3aa: CASSPVERGGQTQYF
CDR3nt: TGTGCCAGCAGCCCGGTAGAGCGGGGGGGCCAGACCCAGTACTTC
abundance: .
j_gene: TRBJ2-5
len: 15
d_gene: TRBD2
v_gene: TRBV5-6

CDR3aa: CASSLRGGRVQETQYF
CDR3nt: TGTGCCAGCAGCTTGCGGGGGGGGCGGGTCCAAGAGACCCAGTACTTC
abundance: .
j_gene: TRBJ2-5
len: 16
d_gene: TRBD2
v_gene: TRBV5-6

CDR3aa: CASSEQGFSNEQFF
CDR3nt: TGTGCCAGCAGCGAACAGGGGTTCTCGAATGAGCAGTTCTTC
abundance: .
j_gene: TRBJ2-1
len: 14
d_gene: TRBD1
v_gene: TRBV5-4

CDR3aa: CASSLVDGAYGYTF
CDR3nt: TGTGCCAGCAGCTTAGTTGACGGCGCCTATGGCTACACCTTC
abundance: .
j_gene: TRBJ1-2
len: 14
d_gene: .
v_gene: TRBV13

CDR3aa: CASSFTGQTSGNTIYF
CDR3nt: TGTGCCAGTAGTTTTACGGGACAAACCTCTGGAAACACCATATATTTT
abundance: .
j_gene: TRBJ1-3
len: 16
d_gene: .
v_gene: TRBV19

CDR3aa: CASSPPFTYEQYF
CDR3nt: TGTGCCAGCTCACCACCGTTCACCTACGAGCAGTACTTC
abundance: .
j_gene: TRBJ2-7
len: 13
d_gene: .
v_gene: TRBV18

CDR3aa: CASSLDGGNYGYTF
CDR3nt: TGCGCCAGCAGCTTGGACGGAGGTAACTATGGCTACACCTTC
abundance: many
j_gene: TRBJ1-2
len: 14
d_gene: .
v_gene: TRBV5-1

CDR3aa: CASSMRTREGDTQYF
CDR3nt: TGCGCCAGCAGCATGAGGACTAGAGAGGGGGATACGCAGTATTTT
abundance: .
j_gene: TRBJ2-3
len: 15
d_gene: TRBD2
v_gene: TRBV5-1

CDR3aa: CASSSGKRQFF
CDR3nt: TGCGCCAGTTCTAGCGGAAAGCGGCAGTTCTTC
abundance: .
j_gene: TRBJ2-1
len: 11
d_gene: TRBD2
v_gene: TRBV10-1

CDR3aa: CASRDPVGGYTF
CDR3nt: TGTGCCAGCCGAGACCCGGTGGGTGGCTACACCTTC
abundance: .
j_gene: TRBJ1-2
len: 12
d_gene: .
v_gene: TRBV28

CDR3aa: CASSLESLAGVPNKQFF
CDR3nt: TGTGCCAGCAGCTTAGAATCCCTAGCGGGAGTTCCCAATAAGCAGTTCTTC
abundance: .
j_gene: TRBJ2-1
len: 17
d_gene: TRBD2
v_gene: TRBV11-2

CDR3aa: CASSDYSYEQYF
CDR3nt: TGTGCCAGCAGCGACTACTCCTACGAGCAGTACTTC
abundance: once
j_gene: TRBJ2-7
len: 12
d_gene: .
v_gene: TRBV7-8

CDR3aa: CASQGAGTDGNTIYF
CDR3nt: TGTGCCAGTCAAGGAGCCGGGACGGACGGAAACACCATATATTTT
abundance: once
j_gene: TRBJ1-3
len: 15
d_gene: .
v_gene: TRBV28

CDR3aa: CASSSPRGPGNTIYF
CDR3nt: TGTGCCAGCAGTTCACCGAGGGGGCCTGGAAACACCATATATTTT
abundance: .
j_gene: TRBJ1-3
len: 15
d_gene: TRBD1
v_gene: TRBV6-5

CDR3aa: CSARGGNTQYF
CDR3nt: TGCAGTGCTAGAGGGGGAAATACGCAGTATTTT
abundance: .
j_gene: TRBJ2-3
len: 11
d_gene: .
v_gene: TRBV20-1

CDR3aa: CASSRTQGGNQPQHF
CDR3nt: TGTGCCAGTAGTAGAACCCAGGGGGGTAATCAGCCCCAGCATTTT
abundance: few
j_gene: TRBJ1-5
len: 15
d_gene: TRBD1
v_gene: TRBV19

CDR3aa: CASSNEGYSYNEQFF
CDR3nt: TGCGCCAGCAGTAATGAGGGGTATTCCTACAATGAGCAGTTCTTC
abundance: few
j_gene: TRBJ2-1
len: 15
d_gene: .
v_gene: TRBV5-1

CDR3aa: CASSSRTTSGMADTQYF
CDR3nt: TGTGCCAGCAGTTCGCGAACGACTAGCGGGATGGCAGATACGCAGTATTTT
abundance: .
j_gene: TRBJ2-3
len: 17
d_gene: TRBD2
v_gene: TRBV27

CDR3aa: CASSQAVRGNYGYTF
CDR3nt: TGCGCCAGCAGCCAAGCCGTCCGGGGGAACTATGGCTACACCTTC
abundance: .
j_gene: TRBJ1-2
len: 15
d_gene: .
v_gene: TRBV4-1

CDR3aa: CASSVRPSGAGETQYF
CDR3nt: TGTGCCAGCAGCGTAAGGCCCAGCGGGGCGGGAGAGACCCAGTACTTC
abundance: .
j_gene: TRBJ2-5
len: 16
d_gene: TRBD2
v_gene: TRBV9

CDR3aa: CASSWRTGDQPQHF
CDR3nt: TGTGCCAGCAGTTGGCGGACAGGGGATCAGCCCCAGCATTTT
abundance: .
j_gene: TRBJ1-5
len: 14
d_gene: TRBD1
v_gene: TRBV6-5